This TCR beta chain came from a study of T cell changes during pregnancy in multiple sclerosis. V trimming: 5 bases; J trimming: 5 bases; junction bases outside the gene matches: 15. Looked up from germline, CDR1 is SGHVS and CDR2 is FQNEAQ. There are 18 residues in the CDR3. Libraries were prepared by immunoSEQ multiplex PCR; TCRdb keeps only in-frame clonotypes and omits some of them. The sample contains roughly 74,000 clones, around nine tenths of which appear only once. V usage is TRBV7-8 and J usage is TRBJ2-2; 9 nucleotides agree with TRBD2. This sequence was found in a female donor with multiple sclerosis, enrolled in a pregnancy study. The sample was peripheral blood, taken before pregnancy. The CDR3 loop is CASSPQWGLAGPTGELFF. CDR3 DNA: TGTGCCAGCAGCCCTCAATGGGGTCTAGCGGGGCCGACCGGGGAGCTGTTTTTT.